These 25 T cell receptor beta chains came from one sample sequenced in a study of T-cell reconstitution after alpha-beta-depleted transplantation in children. Unique molecular identifiers were used to barcode this TCRbeta library. TCRdb re-called the PCR reads through MiXCR, storing one row per CDR3 protein. The table has some 530,000 distinct CDR3 sequences, approximately 12% seen once. This material consisted of PBMCs from the stem cell graft donor, taken from the stem cell graft. These receptor sequences come from a human donor who donated a stem cell graft to a child with combined immunodeficiency.

This rearrangement joins TRBV6-2 or TRBV6-3 to TRBJ2-3; 9 nucleotides match TRBD2. V dropped 7 bases and J dropped 2; count of bases not matched to a gene: 16. Per germline, CDR1 MNHEY and CDR2 SVGEGT. The CDR3 runs 18 residues. The CDR3 DNA follows: TGTGCCAGCAAAGTCCTAGCGGGATTGGGGGCCGTCACAGATACGCAGTATTTT. Amino acids: CASKVLAGLGAVTDTQYF.

This clonotype was seen a few times. The chain is built from TRBV12-3 or TRBV12-4 and TRBJ1-3; D is perhaps TRBD1 (5 bases). The length of the CDR3 is 16 residues. V lost 2 bases, J lost 4 bases, and 15 bases lay in between. The CDR3 nucleotides are TGTGCCAGCAGTTTACCCAGGCGGGACGGCGGAAACACCATATATTTT. Encoded protein: CASSLPRRDGGNTIYF.

This clonotype was detected a few times. The J gene is TRBJ1-1, the V gene TRBV7-9; 8 bases fit TRBD1. Germline CDR1 is SEHNR and CDR2 is FQNEAQ (reference sequence). The trim removed 5 bases at V and 0 bases at J, leaving 5 bases unmatched. The CDR3 contains 15 residues. The CDR3 DNA reads TGTGCCAGCAGCCGAGGACAGGGCATGAACACTGAAGCTTTCTTT. Protein: CASSRGQGMNTEAFF.

This clonotype was counted between two and nine times. The chain carries TRBV20-1 and TRBJ2-3; D tentatively fits TRBD1 or TRBD2 (6 bases each). V was shortened by 5 bases and J by 0 bases, with 15 bases between the two germline ends. CDR1 is DFQATT and CDR2 is SNEGSKA in the germline V gene (reference sequence). This CDR3 is built from 15 residues. CDR3 loop: CSAGGPSASTDTQYF. In DNA form, the CDR3 reads TGCAGTGCTGGGGGCCCTAGCGCCAGCACAGATACGCAGTATTTT.

The gene calls are TRBV5-1 and TRBJ2-2; D remains ambiguous. Germline CDR1 reads SGHRS; CDR2 reads YFSETQ. The CDR3 runs to 15 residues. Trimming shortened V by 3 bases and J by 4 bases, and 13 bases separated the two germline ends. The CDR3 sequence: CASSSSAAATGELFF. CDR3 sequence (DNA): TGCGCCAGCAGCTCCAGCGCCGCGGCCACCGGGGAGCTGTTTTTT.

This clonotype was observed a handful of times. The J gene is TRBJ2-7, the V gene TRBV7-2; unclear D gene. Trimming cost V 5 bases and J 6 bases, with 14 bases left between them. CDR1 and CDR2 from the germline V gene are SGHTA and FQGNSA. The length of the CDR3 is 13 residues. The chain's CDR3 is CASSPVPPSEQYF. The CDR3 DNA reads as TGTGCCAGCAGCCCCGTCCCCCCGTCCGAGCAGTACTTC.

This clonotype was seen a few times. The rearrangement links TRBV5-5 to TRBJ2-1, with D unresolved. V lost 0 bases, J lost 5 bases, and 6 bases lay in between. Germline V gives CDR1 SGHKS, CDR2 YYEKEE (reference sequence). There are 13 residues in the CDR3. The CDR3 region has the DNA TGTGCCAGCAGCTTGGTGCCCAACAATGAGCAGTTCTTC. The encoded protein is CASSLVPNNEQFF.

The chain joins TRBV3-1 to TRBJ1-6; tentatively, D is TRBD1 (6 bases). This CDR3 is 14 amino acids long. Germline lookup yields CDR1 LGHDT and CDR2 YNNKEL (reference sequence). Trimming took 4 bases from V and 8 from J, leaving 12 bases between them. The CDR3 sequence: CASSRRTADSPLHF. The CDR3 coding sequence is TGTGCCAGCAGCCGCCGGACAGCGGATTCACCCCTCCACTTT.

This clonotype occurred a few times. V usage is TRBV12-3 or TRBV12-4 and J usage is TRBJ2-5; D possibly corresponds to TRBD2 (7 bases). Trimming shortened V by 3 bases and J by 7 bases, and 15 bases separated the two germline ends. The CDR3 totals 14 residues. CDR3 region: CASSFEGGGGTQYF. The DNA for the CDR3 is TGTGCCAGCAGTTTTGAGGGGGGCGGGGGGACCCAGTACTTC.

The chain carries TRBV15 and TRBJ2-5, with 7 bases lining up with TRBD2. Looked up from germline, CDR1 is LNHNV and CDR2 is YYDKDF (reference sequence). J lost 3 bases, V lost 3 bases, and 10 bases had no gene match. The CDR3 is 16 residues long. The CDR3 DNA reads TGTGCCACCAGCAGCCCGAGGGGAGGGCAGAAAGAGACCCAGTACTTC. Translated: CATSSPRGGQKETQYF.

The chain joins TRBV7-8 to TRBJ2-5; D not resolved. CDR3 length: 12 residues. Trimming removed 5 bases from V and 5 bases from J, with 9 bases in between. Germline V gene sequence: CDR1 SGHVS, CDR2 FQNEAQ. CDR3 coding DNA: TGTGCCAGCAGCCAACTCAGGGAGACCCAGTACTTC. It yields the protein CASSQLRETQYF.

This clonotype has at least ten counts. J is TRBJ2-5 and V is TRBV9; D gene unclear. CDR1 and CDR2 from the germline V gene are SGDLS and YYNGEE. V dropped 4 bases and J dropped 4 bases, with 11 bases sitting between them. The length of the CDR3 is 13 residues. CDR3 DNA sequence: TGTGCCAGCAGCTCCCGGGTGGGAGAGACCCAGTACTTC. It encodes CASSSRVGETQYF.

The chain is built from TRBV18 and TRBJ1-2; the D is unclear. This CDR3 spans 13 amino acids. The V gene lost 6 bases and the J gene lost 2 bases, with 10 bases spanning the gap. Germline values: CDR1 KGHSH, CDR2 LQKENI. In DNA, the CDR3 is TGTGCCAGCTCCCACGACGAGAACTATGGCTACACCTTC. Amino acids: CASSHDENYGYTF.

The rearrangement uses TRBV30 and TRBJ2-1; D perhaps matches TRBD1 (5 bases). The CDR3 sequence is 13 residues long. Per germline, CDR1 GTSNPN and CDR2 SVGIG (reference sequence). V was shortened by 6 bases and J by 3 bases, with 12 bases between the two germline ends. The CDR3 spells CACTLTVYNEQFF. The CDR3 region has the DNA TGTGCCTGCACCTTGACAGTCTACAATGAGCAGTTCTTC.

This clonotype appeared a few times. This chain links TRBV25-1 with TRBJ2-3; D is ambiguous. V shed 3 bases and J shed 6 bases, with 13 bases lying between them. The CDR3 sequence is 14 residues long. CDR1 is MGHDK, CDR2 SYGVNS, per germline. In DNA form, the CDR3 reads TGTGCCAGCAGTGACCATCAGATTATGGATACGCAGTATTTT. Translation gives CASSDHQIMDTQYF.

This clonotype has ten or more counts. V gene TRBV4-3 combines with J gene TRBJ2-7; perhaps D is TRBD1 or TRBD2 (7 bases each). The CDR3 is 14 residues long. Germline V gives CDR1 LGHNA, CDR2 YSLEER. The ends were cut back, 3 bases at V and 4 bases at J, with 13 bases in the middle. The DNA for the CDR3 is TGCGCCAGCAGCCAGGGCAGGGGGGGATACGAGCAGTACTTC. Translated, it gives CASSQGRGGYEQYF.

This clonotype was detected a few times. The chain employs TRBV20-1 and TRBJ2-7, with a possible D match to TRBD2 (6 bases). The germline CDR1 and CDR2 sequences are DFQATT and SNEGSKA (reference sequence). The V and J ends lost 7 bases and 4 bases respectively, with 17 bases between them. CDR3 length: 13 amino acids. The chain's CDR3 is CSVGGIPIYEQYF. The DNA for the CDR3 is TGCAGTGTTGGAGGGATTCCAATATACGAGCAGTACTTC.

This clonotype was seen repeatedly, ten times or more. The chain combines TRBV21-1 with TRBJ2-5; no DNA check was done on the table's D call, TRBD2. TRBV21-1 is marked as a pseudogene. The CDR3 covers 16 residues. DNA of the CDR3: TGTGCCAGCAGCAAAAGGTGGAGGAACCTACAAGAGACCCAGTACTTC. It specifies CASSKRWRNLQETQYF.

This clonotype was seen a few times. The chain joins TRBV24-1 to TRBJ1-4; D uncertain. CDR1 and CDR2 (germline): KGHDR, SFDVKD. This CDR3 has 14 amino acids. V was cut by 3 bases and J by 5 bases, with 9 bases left in between. The CDR3 sequence: CATSDPGQNEKLFF. The CDR3 coding sequence is TGTGCCACCAGTGATCCGGGCCAAAATGAAAAACTGTTTTTT.

The rearrangement links TRBV29-1 to TRBJ2-7, with 11 bases lining up with TRBD2. Germline trimming cut 4 bases from V and 8 bases from J; bases unmatched to any gene: 7. There are 13 residues in the CDR3. Germline-derived CDR1 and CDR2 are SQVTM and ANQGSEA. DNA for the CDR3: TGCAGCGTTGTGATTAGCGGGAGGGGAAAGCAGTACTTC. It encodes CSVVISGRGKQYF.

In its sample, this clonotype was seen a few times. The V call is TRBV4-1, the J call TRBJ2-2, with D possibly TRBD1 on 6 matching bases. Trimming stripped 5 bases from V and 0 bases from J, with 25 bases between. The CDR3 has 20 residues. Germline values: CDR1 MGHRA, CDR2 YSYEKL. The DNA of the CDR3 is TGCGCCAGCAGCGGAGCCTGGCGCAGGGGTAATACTACGAACACCGGGGAGCTGTTTTTT. It is translated as CASSGAWRRGNTTNTGELFF.

The sample holds a few counts of this clonotype. The rearrangement joins TRBV14 to TRBJ2-2, with 12 bases matching TRBD2. Losses at the gene ends were 0 bases for V and 5 bases for J; bases not matched to a gene: 10. Germline V gene lookup returns CDR1 SGHDN and CDR2 FVKESK. The CDR3 contains 19 residues. CDR3 residues: CASSQEGASGRALTGELFF. In DNA form, the CDR3 reads TGTGCCAGCAGCCAAGAAGGGGCTAGCGGGAGGGCCTTGACCGGGGAGCTGTTTTTT.

This clonotype was seen ten or more times. The chain has TRBV5-5 and TRBJ2-5; 9 bases are a match to TRBD1. Germline values: CDR1 SGHKS, CDR2 YYEKEE (reference sequence). V trimming: 3 bases; J trimming: 1 base; junction bases outside the gene matches: 10. This CDR3 region has 17 residues. CDR3 coding DNA: TGTGCCAGCAGCTCCCGGTTTCGGACAGGGGTCCAAGAGACCCAGTACTTC. Encoded protein: CASSSRFRTGVQETQYF.

The table lists this clonotype with a few counts. The gene calls are TRBV4-3 and TRBJ2-1; 13 nucleotides agree with TRBD2. The ends lost 3 bases at V and 8 bases at J; junction bases unmatched: 7. CDR1 and CDR2 from the germline V gene are LGHNA and YSLEER. This CDR3 comprises 16 residues. The DNA for the CDR3 is TGCGCCAGCAGCCAGGTACTAGCGGGAGGGAGAGATGAGCAGTTCTTC. It yields the protein CASSQVLAGGRDEQFF.

This clonotype has just a few counts. The genes are TRBV3-1 and TRBJ1-2; D is ambiguous. The germline V gene encodes CDR1 LGHDT and CDR2 YNNKEL (reference sequence). V was trimmed by 2 bases and J by 1 base, leaving 8 bases between them. This CDR3 spans 14 amino acids. CDR3 nucleotides: TGTGCCAGCAGCCAAAGACAAATTAACTATGGCTACACCTTC. Translating it yields CASSQRQINYGYTF. Filled out from reference TRBV3-1 and TRBJ1-2, the complete variable domain reads DTAVSQTPKYLVTQMGNDKSIKCEQNLGHDTMYWYKQDSKKFLKIMFSYNNKELIINETVPNRFSPKSPDKAHLNLHINSLELGDSAVYFCASSQRQINYGYTFGSGTRLTVV.